The rows below give T cell receptor beta chains drawn from one sample of a study of cytomegalovirus exposure and HLA in healthy donors. Repertoires were generated with immunoSEQ multiplex PCR, while TCRdb's copy carries only in-frame clones and drops some. Here the sample spans 230,000 or so clones, about nine tenths being singletons. Material: PBMCs. Every receptor here comes from a girl under 10 years old in good health and CMV-seronegative. The CDR3 runs from the conserved cysteine through the conserved F or W. D genes are given only for firm matches. Size is stated for part of the rows, as once, few or many counts, or as a class when the clone is expanded.

v_gene	d_gene	abundance	j_gene	CDR3nt	CDR3aa
TRBV2	NA	NA	TRBJ2-6	TGTGCCAGCAGGGGGGACAAAGACTCTGGGGCCAACGTCCTGACTTTC	CASRGDKDSGANVLTF
TRBV6-5	NA	few	TRBJ1-2	TGTGCCAGCAGTGCCGACAAACGCTATGGCTACACCTTC	CASSADKRYGYTF
TRBV15	TRBD2	NA	TRBJ2-5	TGTGCCACCAGCGGCCGGACTAGCGGGGGAGCCACTGAAGAGACCCAGTACTTC	CATSGRTSGGATEETQYF
TRBV30	NA	NA	TRBJ2-7	TGTGCCTGGAGACCGGGACATACTCTGGAGCAGTACTTC	CAWRPGHTLEQYF
TRBV27	TRBD1	once	TRBJ2-2	TGTGCCAGCACCGAGACAGGGGGCTTCTTCAACACCGGGGAGCTGTTTTTT	CASTETGGFFNTGELFF
TRBV6-6	TRBD2	once	TRBJ2-1	TGTGCCAGCAGTCGGACTAGCGGGAGGAGGGACAATGAGCAGTTCTTC	CASSRTSGRRDNEQFF
TRBV7-2	TRBD1	NA	TRBJ1-5	TGTGCCAGCAGCTACAGGGGTGGGCAGCCCCAGCATTTT	CASSYRGGQPQHF
TRBV11-2	TRBD2	once	TRBJ2-3	TGTGCCAGCAGCTTAGAGCTAGCGGGAAATACGCAGTATTTT	CASSLELAGNTQYF
TRBV7-9	NA	NA	TRBJ1-1	TGTGCCAGCAGCTTATTCGGGATAAACACTGAAGCTTTCTTT	CASSLFGINTEAFF
TRBV10-3	TRBD1	NA	TRBJ1-1	TGTGCCACAAGGGACAGGGTAGGGACTGAAGCTTTCTTT	CATRDRVGTEAFF
TRBV29-1	TRBD1	once	TRBJ2-7	TGCAGCGTCGATACCGACAGGACAGGGGAGCAGTACTTC	CSVDTDRTGEQYF